This T cell receptor beta chain comes out of a study of OX40 agonist ivuxolimab in advanced cancers. About the research overall: Ivuxolimab, an agonist antibody against OX40 (CD134), was given to patients.

With 4 bases removed from V and 0 bases from J, the gap between germline ends came to 15 bases. Germline assignment: CDR1 SGHNT and CDR2 YYREEE (reference sequence). The CDR3 contains 16 residues. Method: immunoSEQ multiplex PCR; TCRdb's copy keeps in-frame clones and lacks some. This sample has roughly 100,000 clones, with about 92% found just once. This sequence originates from an adult with an advanced solid tumor such as melanoma, head and neck, liver or kidney cancer. The V and J genes are TRBV5-4 and TRBJ2-3; D is undetermined. Sequencing was performed on CD4+ or CD8+ T cells sorted from blood, taken in a trial of the OX40 agonist ivuxolimab. The CDR3 protein is CASSPWARLSTDTQYF. The CDR3 region has the DNA TGTGCCAGCAGCCCCTGGGCGAGACTTAGCACAGATACGCAGTATTTT.